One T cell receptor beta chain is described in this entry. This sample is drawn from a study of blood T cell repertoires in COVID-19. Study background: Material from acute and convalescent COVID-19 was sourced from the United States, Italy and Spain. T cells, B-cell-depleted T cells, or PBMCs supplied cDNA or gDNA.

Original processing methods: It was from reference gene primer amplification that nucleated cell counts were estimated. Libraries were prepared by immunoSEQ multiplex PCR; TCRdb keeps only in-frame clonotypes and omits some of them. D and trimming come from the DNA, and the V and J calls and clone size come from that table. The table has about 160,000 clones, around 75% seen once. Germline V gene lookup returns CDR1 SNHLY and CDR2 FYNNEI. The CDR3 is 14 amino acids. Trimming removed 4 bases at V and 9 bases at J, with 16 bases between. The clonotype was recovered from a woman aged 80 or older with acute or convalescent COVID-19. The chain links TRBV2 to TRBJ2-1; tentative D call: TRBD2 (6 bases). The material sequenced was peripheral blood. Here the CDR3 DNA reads TGTGCCAGCAGTGTTTCTAGCGAGGAGGGTGAGCAGTTCTTC. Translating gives CASSVSSEEGEQFF.